A selection of T cell receptor beta chains follows, all from one sample in a study of shared clonotypes between healthy human individuals. Sequencing used immunoSEQ multiplex PCR; TCRdb keeps in-frame clones, though not all of them. The sample contains nearly 750,000 clones, 72% of which appear only once. Sequences were obtained from memory CD4+ T cells sorted from blood. The receptors were sampled from a woman aged 30 to 39 in good health. Each CDR3 is given with its conserved first and last residue. The order of the fields is V gene, D gene, J gene, CDR3 length, clone size, CDR3 protein, CDR3 DNA. A D gene is named only where the DNA matches it firmly. Some rows mark clone size as missing; the rest say once, few, many or name a class of expanded clone.

TRBV5-1	NA	TRBJ1-1	15	NA	CASSSDPGPNTEAFF	TGCGCCAGCAGCTCGGACCCGGGACCGAACACTGAAGCTTTCTTT
TRBV5-1	NA	TRBJ2-7	13	once	CASSFVGEYEQYF	TGCGCCAGCAGCTTCGTCGGAGAATACGAGCAGTACTTC
TRBV19	NA	TRBJ2-3	15	NA	CASSIQGQSTDTQYF	TGTGCCAGTAGTATTCAAGGTCAAAGCACAGATACGCAGTATTTT
TRBV18	NA	TRBJ2-5	13	NA	CASSPDTQETQYF	TGTGCCAGCTCACCTGACACTCAAGAGACCCAGTACTTC
TRBV7-8	NA	TRBJ2-5	13	few	CASSFSPWETQYF	TGTGCCAGCAGCTTTTCGCCTTGGGAGACCCAGTACTTC
TRBV5-1	TRBD1	TRBJ1-5	15	once	CASSEGQMGNQPQHF	TGCGCCAGCAGCGAGGGACAGATGGGCAATCAGCCCCAGCATTTT
TRBV9	TRBD2	TRBJ2-1	17	NA	CASSVAPLAGGLDEQFF	TGTGCCAGCAGCGTAGCTCCCCTAGCGGGAGGGTTAGATGAGCAGTTCTTC
TRBV10-2	NA	TRBJ1-5	15	NA	CASSEIGERTQPQHF	TGCGCCAGCAGTGAGATCGGGGAAAGAACTCAGCCCCAGCATTTT
TRBV6-5	TRBD1	TRBJ2-1	14	NA	CASREDRVMVEQFF	TGTGCCAGCAGGGAGGACAGGGTTATGGTTGAGCAGTTCTTC
TRBV27	TRBD1	TRBJ2-5	13	NA	CASSHRGWETQYF	TGTGCCAGCAGTCACAGGGGTTGGGAGACCCAGTACTTC
TRBV7-3	NA	TRBJ1-1	12	NA	CASSLQGGEAFF	TGTGCCAGCAGTCTCCAGGGCGGTGAAGCTTTCTTT